The 28 T cell receptor beta chains presented below share a single source sample, sequenced in a study of cytomegalovirus exposure and HLA in healthy donors. 60 Vbeta and 13 Jbeta primers were used in PCR. The assay was immunoSEQ multiplex PCR, and TCRdb's table has in-frame clones only and misses some. The data show fewer than 200,000 clones, 70% to 80% seen once. Sequencing was carried out using PBMCs. Receptor source: a female donor in good health and CMV-seronegative.

The chain links TRBV2 to TRBJ2-2, with 8 bases fitting TRBD2. After removal of 4 bases from V and 3 bases from J, the junction contained 4 bases not matched to a gene. The CDR3 contains 15 residues. Germline lookup yields CDR1 SNHLY and CDR2 FYNNEI. The CDR3, as DNA: TGTGCCAGCAGTGGGCCGGGGGGGGACACCGGGGAGCTGTTTTTT. Protein: CASSGPGGDTGELFF.

This chain connects TRBV28 to TRBJ2-2; D is possibly TRBD2 (6 bases). This CDR3 contains 13 residues. CDR1 MDHEN and CDR2 SYDVKM come from the germline V gene. V gave up 8 bases and J gave up 5 bases, with 12 bases separating them. CDR3 protein: CASVRGGTGELFF. The CDR3 bases are TGTGCCAGCGTTCGAGGAGGGACCGGGGAGCTGTTTTTT.

The CDR3, as DNA: TGTGCCAGCAGTTTTGGTGTCCGGGAGCAGTACTTC. Encoded protein: CASSFGVREQYF. J is TRBJ2-7 and V is TRBV28; the D is unclear. V lost 3 bases, J lost 7 bases, and 10 bases lay in between. Germline V lookup: CDR1 MDHEN, CDR2 SYDVKM. This CDR3 is 12 amino acids long.

The chain has TRBV11-1 and TRBJ1-1, with unresolved D. CDR1 and CDR2 (germline): SGHAT, FQDESV (reference sequence). V lost 6 bases to trimming and J lost 0 bases, with 8 bases between them. The CDR3 runs to 13 residues. The CDR3 spells CASSPTVNTEAFF. CDR3 DNA: TGTGCCAGCAGTCCTACAGTGAACACTGAAGCTTTCTTT.

The chain has TRBV4-2 and TRBJ2-6; weak D call: TRBD1 (6 bases). The CDR3 is 17 residues long. Germline V gene data show CDR1 as LGHNA and CDR2 as YNFKEQ. V shed 0 bases and J shed 2 bases, with 11 bases lying between them. The CDR3 here is CASSQDRGLAGANVLTF. The CDR3, as DNA: TGTGCCAGCAGCCAAGACAGGGGTCTCGCTGGGGCCAACGTCCTGACTTTC.

This chain joins TRBV27 and TRBJ2-3, with a weak D call TRBD2 (5 bases). The ends were cut back, 5 bases at V and 4 bases at J, with 16 bases in the middle. The CDR3 covers 15 residues. From germline, CDR1 is MNHEY and CDR2 SMNVEV (reference sequence). The CDR3: CASSGLRGRADTQYF. CDR3 DNA sequence: TGTGCCAGCAGTGGTCTCCGAGGGCGAGCAGATACGCAGTATTTT.

This sequence joins TRBV9 and TRBJ2-1, with D possibly being TRBD2 (7 bases). V lost 4 bases, J lost 9 bases, and 11 bases lay in between. Germline V gene sequence: CDR1 SGDLS, CDR2 YYNGEE. The CDR3 loop spans 12 amino acids. In nucleotides, the CDR3 is TGTGCCAGCAGCCTTAGGGGGGGTGAGCAGTTCTTC. It specifies CASSLRGGEQFF.

Details on this clone: The junction does not match germline at one end; this may be a read error. The chain combines TRBV5-4 with TRBJ2-6; weak D call: TRBD1 (6 bases). The CDR3 has 15 residues. Germline V gene lookup returns CDR1 SGHNT and CDR2 YYREEE (reference sequence). DNA of the CDR3: TGTGCCAGCAGCTTAGGGGGATCTGGGGCCAACGGCCTGACTTTC. Its protein is CASSLGGSGANGLTF.

The chain recombines TRBV7-9 with TRBJ2-7; 7 bases fit TRBD1. Germline V gene lookup returns CDR1 SEHNR and CDR2 FQNEAQ (reference sequence). V lost 4 bases, J lost 5 bases, and 14 bases stayed unmatched. The CDR3 is 16 amino acids. CDR3 DNA: TGTGCCAGCAGCTCACGAGTCCGGACTCAGGGGGACGAGCAGTACTTC. It encodes CASSSRVRTQGDEQYF.

The table lists this clone with a few counts. The CDR3 sequence is CASKPGEFNTEAFF. In DNA, the CDR3 is TGTGCCAGTAAACCCGGGGAGTTTAACACTGAAGCTTTCTTT. This chain connects TRBV19 to TRBJ1-1; no clear D gene. V lost 7 bases, J lost 2 bases, and 14 bases lay in between. Germline loops: CDR1 LNHDA, CDR2 SQIVND (reference sequence). The CDR3 consists of 14 residues.

The chain links TRBV20-1 to TRBJ1-2, with D perhaps TRBD1 (5 bases). The V gene's germline CDR1 is DFQATT and CDR2 SNEGSKA (reference sequence). V was trimmed by 5 bases and J by 8 bases, leaving 9 bases between them. This CDR3 contains 10 residues. This CDR3 is CSAGGEGYTF. CDR3 in DNA: TGCAGTGCTGGAGGGGAGGGCTACACCTTC.

The sample holds a few counts of this clone. The CDR3 protein is CASSRREGLYEQYF. DNA of the CDR3: TGTGCCAGCTCACGTAGGGAGGGGCTCTACGAGCAGTACTTC. The J gene is TRBJ2-7, the V gene TRBV18; 7 bases align to TRBD2. The CDR3 contains 14 residues. J gave up 3 bases and V 4 bases, and 6 bases lay outside the gene matches. Germline CDR1 and CDR2: KGHSH and LQKENI.

To note about this clone: The junction and the germline gene differ at one end; a read error may be behind it. The chain carries TRBV11-1 and TRBJ2-4, with 7 nucleotides matching TRBD1. The germline gives CDR1 SGHAT, CDR2 FQDESV (reference sequence). CDR3 length: 16 amino acids. The CDR3 spells CASSAKRTGVKNSQYF. In DNA form, the CDR3 reads TGTGCCAGCAGCGCCAAGAGGACAGGAGTCAAAAACAGTCAGTACTTC.

The rearrangement joins TRBV28 to TRBJ2-5; tentative D call: TRBD1 (5 bases). Trimming shortened V by 1 base and J by 2 bases, and 14 bases separated the two germline ends. Germline V gene data show CDR1 as MDHEN and CDR2 as SYDVKM. The CDR3 is 16 amino acids. The CDR3 DNA follows: TGTGCCAGCAGTTTATACCAGAACCCAGGGCAAGAGACCCAGTACTTC. It translates to CASSLYQNPGQETQYF.

This chain links TRBV29-1 with TRBJ1-2; unclear D gene. Trimming removed 8 bases from V and 3 bases from J, with 13 bases in between. CDR3 length: 12 amino acids. The V gene's germline CDR1 is SQVTM and CDR2 ANQGSEA. The CDR3 sequence is CSSSGVDYGYTF. CDR3 nucleotide sequence: TGCAGCTCGTCCGGGGTTGACTATGGCTACACCTTC.

The V gene is TRBV7-2, the J gene TRBJ2-3, with 11 bases identical to TRBD2. The CDR3 loop spans 16 amino acids. The junction had 9 bases not matched to a gene; V was cut back by 2 bases and J by 8 bases. Germline CDR1 is SGHTA and CDR2 is FQGNSA. CDR3 DNA sequence: TGTGCCAGCAGCTTAATGGTAGCGGGAGGGTTTGGTACGCAGTATTTT. Its protein product is CASSLMVAGGFGTQYF.

V is TRBV7-2 and J is TRBJ2-1, with 9 positions matching TRBD2. The CDR3 has 15 amino acids. Looked up from germline, CDR1 is SGHTA and CDR2 is FQGNSA. The J segment lost 2 bases and the V segment lost 2 bases, leaving 1 base of the junction unmatched. DNA for the CDR3: TGTGCCAGCAGCTTAAGCGGGGGGACCTACAATGAGCAGTTCTTC. Its translation is CASSLSGGTYNEQFF. Combining the CDR3 with reference TRBV7-2 and TRBJ2-1 gives the whole variable domain GAGVSQSPSNKVTEKGKDVELRCDPISGHTALYWYRQSLGQGLEFLIYFQGNSAPDKSGLPSDRFSAERTGGSVSTLTIQRTQQEDSAVYLCASSLSGGTYNEQFFGPGTRLTVL.

The chain combines TRBV7-9 with TRBJ2-1; weak D call: TRBD2 (5 bases). The CDR3 totals 15 residues. The V gene's germline CDR1 is SEHNR and CDR2 FQNEAQ (reference sequence). The V end was cut by 1 base, the J end by 2 bases, with 9 bases between. CDR3 nucleotides: TGTGCCAGCAGCTTAGGACAACTAGCCTACAATGAGCAGTTCTTC. This gives the protein CASSLGQLAYNEQFF. The full variable domain, in which reference TRBV7-9 and TRBJ2-1 provide the parts outside the CDR3, is DTGVSQNPRHKITKRGQNVTFRCDPISEHNRLYWYRQTLGQGPEFLTYFQNEAQLEKSRLLSDRFSAERPKGSFSTLEIQRTEQGDSAMYLCASSLGQLAYNEQFFGPGTRLTVL.

The V call is TRBV7-2, the J call TRBJ2-1; TRBD1 aligns across 7 bases. The CDR3 is 16 amino acids. Germline CDR1 and CDR2: SGHTA and FQGNSA. With V trimmed by 5 bases and J by 0 bases, 7 bases remained unmatched. CDR3 in amino acids: CASSPRDSSSYNEQFF. DNA for the CDR3: TGTGCCAGCAGCCCGAGGGACAGCAGCTCCTACAATGAGCAGTTCTTC.

This chain links TRBV5-5 with TRBJ1-1; 7 bases line up with TRBD1. The V gene end was trimmed by 0 bases and the J gene end by 10 bases; junction bases not matched to a gene: 9. Germline V gives CDR1 SGHKS, CDR2 YYEKEE (reference sequence). The CDR3 runs 14 residues. This CDR3 is CASSLGGDTGAAFF. CDR3 in DNA: TGTGCCAGCAGCTTGGGAGGGGACACAGGGGCAGCTTTCTTT.

The table lists this clone with a few counts. The chain combines TRBV5-1 with TRBJ1-1, with 10 bases lining up with TRBD1. The CDR3 consists of 13 residues. Losses at the gene ends were 4 bases for V and 8 bases for J; bases not matched to a gene: 5. CDR1 is SGHRS, CDR2 YFSETQ, per germline. CDR3: CASSTLDRGEAFF. The CDR3, as DNA: TGCGCCAGCAGCACCCTGGACAGGGGGGAAGCTTTCTTT. The full variable domain, its missing parts supplied by reference TRBV5-1 and TRBJ1-1, is KAGVTQTPRYLIKTRGQQVTLSCSPISGHRSVSWYQQTPGQGLQFLFEYFSETQRNKGNFPGRFSGRQFSNSRSEMNVSTLELGDSALYLCASSTLDRGEAFFGQGTRLTVV.

V gene TRBV20-1 combines with J gene TRBJ2-1; D is unresolved. The CDR3 is 11 residues long. Per germline, CDR1 DFQATT and CDR2 SNEGSKA (reference sequence). V lost 3 bases, J lost 10 bases, and 10 bases lay in between. The CDR3 spells CSASTHYEQFF. CDR3 DNA sequence: TGCAGTGCTAGTACACATTACGAGCAGTTCTTC.

This chain joins TRBV4-3 and TRBJ1-4; D remains unclear. The CDR3 runs to 14 residues. Germline assignment: CDR1 LGHNA and CDR2 YSLEER. V was trimmed by 4 bases and J by 8 bases, leaving 14 bases between them. The CDR3 sequence is CASSRGEAGEKLFF. CDR3 DNA sequence: TGCGCCAGCAGCCGGGGTGAGGCGGGGGAAAAACTGTTTTTT.

The V call is TRBV5-6, the J call TRBJ1-4; unclear D gene. Trimming removed 2 bases from V and 4 bases from J, with 3 bases in between. The CDR3 runs 12 residues. Germline V gene lookup returns CDR1 SGHDT and CDR2 YYEEEE. The DNA of the CDR3 is TGTGCCAGCAGCTTCCTTAATGAAAAACTGTTTTTT. Amino acid sequence: CASSFLNEKLFF. The whole variable domain, filled in from reference TRBV5-6 and TRBJ1-4, reads DAGVTQSPTHLIKTRGQQVTLRCSPKSGHDTVSWYQQALGQGPQFIFQYYEEEERQRGNFPDRFSGHQFPNYSSELNVNALLLGDSALYLCASSFLNEKLFFGSGTQLSVL.

The chain joins TRBV28 to TRBJ2-7; D not certain. The V end lost 7 bases, the J end lost 6 bases, and 10 bases lay between the germline ends. The CDR3 is 11 amino acids. Germline V gives CDR1 MDHEN, CDR2 SYDVKM. CDR3 sequence reads: CASKSKREQYF. The CDR3 DNA sequence: TGTGCCAGCAAGAGTAAACGCGAGCAGTACTTC.

This clone was seen more than once but under ten times. This rearrangement joins TRBV6-1 to TRBJ2-7; possibly TRBD1 for D (5 bases). Trimming left V 7 bases short and J 0 bases short, with 7 bases between. The germline gives CDR1 MNHNS, CDR2 SASEGT. The CDR3 loop spans 12 amino acids. Written as DNA, the CDR3 is TGTGCCAGCAAGACAGCCTCCTACGAGCAGTACTTC. Protein: CASKTASYEQYF.

V is TRBV25-1 and J is TRBJ1-3; possible D gene TRBD1, 5 bases. The germline CDR1 and CDR2 sequences are MGHDK and SYGVNS. V dropped 2 bases and J dropped 1 base, with 18 bases sitting between them. This CDR3 is 18 amino acids long. The CDR3 sequence: CASSETATPRVSGNTIYF. The DNA of the CDR3 is TGTGCCAGCAGTGAAACAGCGACCCCCAGGGTGTCTGGAAACACCATATATTTT. Variable domain in full (rest from reference TRBV25-1 and TRBJ1-3): EADIYQTPRYLVIGTGKKITLECSQTMGHDKMYWYQQDPGMELHLIHYSYGVNSTEKGDLSSESTVSRIRTEHFPLTLESARPSHTSQYLCASSETATPRVSGNTIYFGEGSWLTVV.

In its sample, this clone was seen a few times. The rearrangement joins TRBV7-9 to TRBJ1-2, with D possibly matching TRBD1 (5 bases). V lost 4 bases and J 1 base, leaving 10 bases between the germline ends. Germline values: CDR1 SEHNR, CDR2 FQNEAQ (reference sequence). The CDR3 contains 14 residues. This CDR3 reads CASSSGFSNYGYTF. The CDR3, as DNA: TGTGCCAGCAGCTCAGGGTTTAGTAACTATGGCTACACCTTC. Based on the CDR3 plus reference TRBV7-9 and TRBJ1-2, the full variable domain is DTGVSQNPRHKITKRGQNVTFRCDPISEHNRLYWYRQTLGQGPEFLTYFQNEAQLEKSRLLSDRFSAERPKGSFSTLEIQRTEQGDSAMYLCASSSGFSNYGYTFGSGTRLTVV.